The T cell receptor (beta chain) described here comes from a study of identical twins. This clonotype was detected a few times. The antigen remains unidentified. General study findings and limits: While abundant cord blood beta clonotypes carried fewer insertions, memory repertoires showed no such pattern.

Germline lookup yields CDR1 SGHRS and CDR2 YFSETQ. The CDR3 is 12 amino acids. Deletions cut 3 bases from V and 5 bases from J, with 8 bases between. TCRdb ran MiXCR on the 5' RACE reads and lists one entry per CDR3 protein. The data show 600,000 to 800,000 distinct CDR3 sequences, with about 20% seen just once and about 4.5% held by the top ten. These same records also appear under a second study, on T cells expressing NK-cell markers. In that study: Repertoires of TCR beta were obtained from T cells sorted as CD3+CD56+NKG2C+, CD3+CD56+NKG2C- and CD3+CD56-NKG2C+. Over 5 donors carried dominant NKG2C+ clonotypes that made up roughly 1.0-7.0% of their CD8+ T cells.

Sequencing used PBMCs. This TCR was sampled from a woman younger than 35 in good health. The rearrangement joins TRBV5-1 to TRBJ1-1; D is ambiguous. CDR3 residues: CASSYSRTEAFF. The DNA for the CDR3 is TGCGCCAGCAGCTACTCTCGTACTGAAGCTTTCTTT. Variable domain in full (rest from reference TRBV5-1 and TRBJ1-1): KAGVTQTPRYLIKTRGQQVTLSCSPISGHRSVSWYQQTPGQGLQFLFEYFSETQRNKGNFPGRFSGRQFSNSRSEMNVSTLELGDSALYLCASSYSRTEAFFGQGTRLTVV.